The clone carrying this TCR beta chain has at least ten counts. Its antigen is undetermined. There are 13 residues in the CDR3. In germline, CDR1 is SQVTM, CDR2 ANQGSEA. Trimming removed 5 bases from V and 0 bases from J; junction bases left unmatched: 1. This entry belongs to a study of molecular identifiers for immune sequencing clone quantification. As for the study in general: Replicate experiments divided RNA from roughly 20,000 or 100,000 naive CD8 cells into five parts and sequenced four. General study points: Clones of above 20 RNA copies carried over 98% of effector molecules; in naive cells they carried under 1%.

TCRdb re-derived calls from the PCR reads in MiXCR, one entry per CDR3 protein. The sample carries about 67,000 distinct CDR3 sequences, about 17% recorded once. It was from around 20,000 to 990,000 sorted cells, with 10%, 30% or 50% RNA, that naive CD8 libraries came. Sorting isolated naive CD8 T cells as CD8+CD4-CCR7+CD45RA+ events. The clonotype was recovered from a human donor in good health. Some libraries in this study had Jurkat cell RNA spiked in. The chain recombines TRBV29-1 with TRBJ2-7; 10 bases align to TRBD2. Sequenced: naive CD8+ T cells from blood, with Jurkat cell RNA spiked in. Documented subset: FACS-sorted CD8+CD4-CCR7+CD45RA+ naive T cells. This CDR3 reads CSVRTSGSYEQYF. In DNA form, the CDR3 reads TGCAGCGTTAGGACTAGCGGCTCCTACGAGCAGTACTTC.